Listed below are T cell receptor beta chains from one sample, sequenced in a study of T cells in Graves' hyperthyroidism and ophthalmopathy. TCRdb reprocessed the multiplex PCR reads with MiXCR, giving one entry per CDR3 protein. The sample gives hundreds of thousands of distinct CDR3 sequences, about a sixth of which show up once; 17% is in the top ten. Specimen: blood. These TCRs come from a woman aged 18-29 years with Graves' ophthalmopathy. CDR3s leave out the opening cysteine and the closing phenylalanine or tryptophan. Expanded clones are given a class, and other clones once, few, many or no size at all.

V gene	J gene	CDR3 length	clone size	CDR3 protein
TRBV5-1	TRBJ2-7	13	few	ASSGRDKFSYEQY
TRBV27	TRBJ1-6	11	many	ASSSRGSSPLH
TRBV11-2	TRBJ2-6	15	many	ASSLVMGRAGANVLT
TRBV6-2/TRBV6-3	TRBJ1-1	13	-	ASRYLEGVDTEAF
TRBV11-2	TRBJ2-7	12	-	ASSPRPGHYEQY
TRBV5-1	TRBJ2-3	14	-	ASSLREGMSTDTQY
TRBV28	TRBJ2-2	12	few	ASSSQGNNGELF
TRBV7-2	TRBJ2-5	11	many	ASSFGTAETQY
TRBV20-1	TRBJ1-1	9	many	SANWDTEAF
TRBV5-5	TRBJ2-1	13	many	ASSLAVREVSEQF
TRBV4-3	TRBJ1-2	11	-	ASSHCGRHGYT
TRBV10-3	TRBJ2-5	12	many	AITDSTGQETQY
TRBV19	TRBJ2-7	12	many	ASSYRDGGDEQY
TRBV27	TRBJ2-7	11	-	ASSVPGADEQY
TRBV9	TRBJ2-1	19	-	ASSVAPLAGGLKKTYNEQF
TRBV28	TRBJ1-6	12	few	ASSLRIPNSPLH
TRBV6-1	TRBJ2-5	13	many	ASRESGTGGETQY
TRBV4-3	TRBJ1-2	11	-	ASSPPGSASYT
TRBV6-5	TRBJ2-1	13	many	ASSYSSYPLNEQF
TRBV4-3	TRBJ2-5	12	many	ASSQDRGWETQY